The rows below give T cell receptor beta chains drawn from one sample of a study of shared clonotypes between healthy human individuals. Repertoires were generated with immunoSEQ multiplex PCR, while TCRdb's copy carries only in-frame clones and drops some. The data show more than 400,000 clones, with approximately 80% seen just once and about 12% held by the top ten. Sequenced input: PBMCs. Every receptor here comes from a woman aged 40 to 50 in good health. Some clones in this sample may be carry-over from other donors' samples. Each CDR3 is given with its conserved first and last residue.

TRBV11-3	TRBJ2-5	CASSTGQGAETQYF
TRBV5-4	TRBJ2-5	CASSLYGEQETQYF
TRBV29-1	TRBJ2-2	CSVDRLAANTGELFF
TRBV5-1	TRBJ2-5	CASSNTGGEETQYF
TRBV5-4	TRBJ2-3	CASSPTASQLATYTDTQYF
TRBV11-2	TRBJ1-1	CASSLVGGANTEAFF
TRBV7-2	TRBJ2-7	CASSLRHFYEQYF
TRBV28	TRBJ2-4	CASSTRTSGRDIQYF
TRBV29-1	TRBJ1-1	CSVEGSPNTEAFF
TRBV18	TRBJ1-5	CASSPSGGDQPQHF
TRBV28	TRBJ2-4	CASSLRQRGNIQYF
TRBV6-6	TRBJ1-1	CASSSRLGPNTEAFF
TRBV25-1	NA	CASSPTGLVEQYF
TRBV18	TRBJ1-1	CASSPPQAGSTTEAFF
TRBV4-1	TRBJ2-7	CASSQDAQGGDEQYF
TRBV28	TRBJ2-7	CASSLGGTPANEQYF
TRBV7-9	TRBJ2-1	CASRSGLGEQFF
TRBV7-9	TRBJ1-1	CASSPGTGGLGTEAFF
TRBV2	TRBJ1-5	CASSGGGRQPQHF
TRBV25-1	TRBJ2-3	CARQGADTQYF
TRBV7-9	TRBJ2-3	CASSSSGSTDTQYF
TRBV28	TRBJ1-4	CASSMRSTNEKLFF
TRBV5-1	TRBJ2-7	CASSFPRDNDEQYF
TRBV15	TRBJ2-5	CATSREGGQETQYF
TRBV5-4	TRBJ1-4	CASSAGTVNEKLFF
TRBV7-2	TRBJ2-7	CASSRGGAYEQYF
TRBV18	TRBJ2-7	CASSLRDPYEQYF
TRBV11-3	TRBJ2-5	CASSRGGTSGSAETQYF
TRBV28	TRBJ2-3	CASSLSPLRGTQYF
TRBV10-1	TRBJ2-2	CASSEGASPGELFF
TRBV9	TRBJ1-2	CASSARANYGYTF
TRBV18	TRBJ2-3	CASSPLGSGGTDTQYF
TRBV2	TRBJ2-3	CASGRDSTDTQYF
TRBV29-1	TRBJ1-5	CSVGNRVDQPQHF
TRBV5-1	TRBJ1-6	CASSLESRVESPLHF
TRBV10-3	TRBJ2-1	CAISSGAGVDNEQFF
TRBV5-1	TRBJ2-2	CASSLDPEETGELFF
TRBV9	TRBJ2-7	CASSVGLSGEQYF
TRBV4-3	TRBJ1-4	CASSQGRSGPFFNEKLFF
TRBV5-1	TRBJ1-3	CASSLKQGDSGNTIYF
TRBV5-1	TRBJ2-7	CASSLGWTGEGEQYF
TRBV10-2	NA	CASTDGAYEQYF
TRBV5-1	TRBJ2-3	CASSLGPASEGPWGTDTQYF
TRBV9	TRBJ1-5	CASSDTGGQPQHF
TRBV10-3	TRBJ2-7	CAISESMDPGGHEQYF
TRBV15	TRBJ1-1	CATSRAPGTGDNTEAFF
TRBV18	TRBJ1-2	CASSNLLAGYTF
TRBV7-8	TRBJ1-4	CASSLEGAIGEKLFF
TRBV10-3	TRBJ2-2	CAISDPGQGSGELFF
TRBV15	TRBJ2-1	CATSRALPSDYYNEQFF
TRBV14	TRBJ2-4	CASSQSGNIQYF
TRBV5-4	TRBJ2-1	CASRMGGQGYNEQFF
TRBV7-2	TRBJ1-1	CASSFQGASTEAFF
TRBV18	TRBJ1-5	CASSPPDREGPQHF
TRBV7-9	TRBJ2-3	CASSLAASGDIADTQYF
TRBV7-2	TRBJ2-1	CASSLVAGGFNEQFF
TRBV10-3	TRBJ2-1	CAISAGTSVYNEQFF
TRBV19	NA	CASSIRGFSYEQYF